These T cell receptor beta chains were read from a single sample in a study of identifying expanded T cells in peripheral blood. TCRdb's table, derived via immunoSEQ multiplex PCR, lists solely in-frame clones and lacks some. The table records 100,000 to 150,000 clones, around nine tenths of them present only once. The source material was blood. The receptors derive from a person aged 18 to 69 in good health. The CDR3 runs from the conserved cysteine through the conserved F or W.

j_call	v_call	cdr3_aa
TRBJ2-7	TRBV7-8	CASSLVDGNYEQYF
TRBJ1-2	TRBV21-1	CASSKLLGARSNYGYTF
TRBJ2-7	TRBV18	CASSPQVLVIEQYF
TRBJ2-5	TRBV14	CASKRQDQETQYF
TRBJ1-3	TRBV15	CATSRDKGTGNTIYF
TRBJ2-2	TRBV5-1	CASSSGLKGEELFF
TRBJ2-1	TRBV6-6	CASSLLAGGPHEQFF
TRBJ2-3	TRBV2	CASSDGSLKSTDTQYF
TRBJ2-1	TRBV2	CASSDLGQGVYNEQFF
TRBJ2-1	TRBV7-3	CASSLGYNEQFF
TRBJ1-6	TRBV5-1	CASSLVSGNSPLHF
TRBJ2-7	TRBV18	CASSPPDFAGGEQYF
TRBJ2-3	TRBV9	CASSVGVGVRDTQYF
TRBJ2-2	TRBV2	CASSEYAGGFAGELFF
TRBJ1-5	TRBV6-1	CASSAKLLSGTPGMQPQHF
TRBJ2-7	TRBV11-3	CASSLGRNTYEQYF
TRBJ2-3	TRBV2	CASSAGTSGRGPDTQYF
TRBJ2-2	TRBV5-1	CASSLDRGNTGELFF
TRBJ1-1	TRBV19	CASSIAGGMNTEAFF
TRBJ2-1	TRBV5-4	CASSPWTGGNEQFF
TRBJ1-3	TRBV29-1	CSVGQTYSGNTIYF
TRBJ2-7	TRBV11-2	CASSLEGGAHEQYF
TRBJ2-7	TRBV11-2	CASSSGQGLSYEQYF
TRBJ2-2	TRBV14	CASSQDWNTGELFF
TRBJ2-3	TRBV29-1	CSVSRAGGTDTQYF
TRBJ2-2	TRBV14	CASSQEAFRDTGELFF